Sequencing of this T cell receptor (beta chain) was carried out in a study of blood T cell repertoires in COVID-19. V was pared by 4 bases and J by 13 bases, with 17 bases of the junction left unmatched. CDR1 is SGHTA, CDR2 FQGNSA, per germline. There are 16 residues in the CDR3. This clone was counted once. Original methodology: Estimated nucleated cell counts came from reference gene primer amplification. TCRdb's table, derived via immunoSEQ multiplex PCR, lists solely in-frame clones and lacks some. The V and J calls and the clone size are those of that table, but D and trimming were determined from the DNA. The table includes approximately 77,000 clones, approximately 88% detected once.

The sample was peripheral blood. The chain has TRBV7-2 and TRBJ2-1, with 9 bases fitting TRBD1. The TCR sequence derives from a woman older than 75 with acute or convalescent COVID-19. CDR3: CASSSYTGTGHPDQFF. In DNA, the CDR3 is TGTGCCAGCAGCTCCTATACTGGGACAGGGCATCCCGACCAGTTCTTC.